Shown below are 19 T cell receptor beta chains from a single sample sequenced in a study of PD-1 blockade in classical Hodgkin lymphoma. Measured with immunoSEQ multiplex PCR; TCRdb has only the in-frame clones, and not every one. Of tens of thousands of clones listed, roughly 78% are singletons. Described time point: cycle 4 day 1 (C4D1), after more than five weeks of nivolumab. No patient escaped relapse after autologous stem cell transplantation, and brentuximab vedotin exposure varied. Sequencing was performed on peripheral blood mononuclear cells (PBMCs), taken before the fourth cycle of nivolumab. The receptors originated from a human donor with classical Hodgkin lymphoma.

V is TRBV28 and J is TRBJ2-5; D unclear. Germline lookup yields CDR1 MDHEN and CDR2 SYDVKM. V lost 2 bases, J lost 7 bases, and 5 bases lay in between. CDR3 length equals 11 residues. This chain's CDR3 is CASSLKGTQYF. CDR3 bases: TGTGCCAGCAGTTTAAAGGGGACCCAGTACTTC.

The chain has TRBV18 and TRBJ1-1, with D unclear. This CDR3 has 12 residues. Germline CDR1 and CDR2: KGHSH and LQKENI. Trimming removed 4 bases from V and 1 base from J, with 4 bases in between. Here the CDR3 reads CASSRGNTEAFF. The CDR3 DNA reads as TGTGCCAGCTCACGGGGGAACACTGAAGCTTTCTTT.

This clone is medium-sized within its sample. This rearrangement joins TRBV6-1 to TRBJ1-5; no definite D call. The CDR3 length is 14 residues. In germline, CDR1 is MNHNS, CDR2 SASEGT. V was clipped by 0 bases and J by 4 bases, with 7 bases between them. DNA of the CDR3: TGTGCCAGCAGTGAAGCGAGTATTAATCAGCCCCAGCATTTT. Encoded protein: CASSEASINQPQHF.

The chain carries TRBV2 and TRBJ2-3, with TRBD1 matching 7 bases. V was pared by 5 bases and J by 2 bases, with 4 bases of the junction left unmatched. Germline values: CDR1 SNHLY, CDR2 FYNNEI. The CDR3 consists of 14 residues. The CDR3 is CASSRQGPTDTQYF. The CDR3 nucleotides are TGTGCCAGCAGTCGACAGGGTCCCACAGATACGCAGTATTTT.

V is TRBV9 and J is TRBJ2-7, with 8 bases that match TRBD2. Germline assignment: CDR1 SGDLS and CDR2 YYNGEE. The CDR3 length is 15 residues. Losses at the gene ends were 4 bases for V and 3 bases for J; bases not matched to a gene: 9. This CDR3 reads CASSPLGSGSYEQYF. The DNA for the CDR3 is TGTGCCAGCAGCCCCCTCGGGAGCGGGAGCTACGAGCAGTACTTC.

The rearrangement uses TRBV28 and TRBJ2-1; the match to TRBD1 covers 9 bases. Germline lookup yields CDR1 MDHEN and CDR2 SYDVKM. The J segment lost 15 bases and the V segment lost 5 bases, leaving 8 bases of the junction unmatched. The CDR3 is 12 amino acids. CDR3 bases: TGTGCCAGCAGTGCCGGGACAGGGTCTCCGTTCTTC. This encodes CASSAGTGSPFF.

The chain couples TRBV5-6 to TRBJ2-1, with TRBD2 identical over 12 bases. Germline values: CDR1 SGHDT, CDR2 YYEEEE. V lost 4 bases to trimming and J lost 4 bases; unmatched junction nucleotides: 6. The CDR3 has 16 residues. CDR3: CASSTRTSGTYNEQFF. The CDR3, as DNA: TGTGCCAGCAGCACCCGGACTAGCGGGACTTACAATGAGCAGTTCTTC.

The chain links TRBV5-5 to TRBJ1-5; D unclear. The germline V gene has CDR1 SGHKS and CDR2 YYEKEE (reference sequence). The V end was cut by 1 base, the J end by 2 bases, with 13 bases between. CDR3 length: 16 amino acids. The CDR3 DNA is TGTGCCAGCAGCTTGTCAGGCGCCGGGGGCAATCAGCCCCAGCATTTT. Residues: CASSLSGAGGNQPQHF.

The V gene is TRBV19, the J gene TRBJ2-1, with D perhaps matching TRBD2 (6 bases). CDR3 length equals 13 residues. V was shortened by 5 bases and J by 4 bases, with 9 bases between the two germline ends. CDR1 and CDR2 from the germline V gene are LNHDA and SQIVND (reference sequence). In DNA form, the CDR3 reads TGTGCCAGTAGTCTAGCGAAATACAATGAGCAGTTCTTC. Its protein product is CASSLAKYNEQFF.

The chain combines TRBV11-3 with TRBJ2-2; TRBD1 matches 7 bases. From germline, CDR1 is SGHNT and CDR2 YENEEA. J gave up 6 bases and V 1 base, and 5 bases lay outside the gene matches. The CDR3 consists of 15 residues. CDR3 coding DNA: TGTGCCAGCAGCTTAGGAGGGGGCAGCGCCGGGGAGCTGTTTTTT. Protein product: CASSLGGGSAGELFF. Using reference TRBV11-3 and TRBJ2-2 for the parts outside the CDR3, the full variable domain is EAGVVQSPRYKIIEKKQPVAFWCNPISGHNTLYWYLQNLGQGPELLIRYENEEAVDDSQLPKDRFSAERLKGVDSTLKIQPAELGDSAVYLCASSLGGGSAGELFFGEGSRLTVL.

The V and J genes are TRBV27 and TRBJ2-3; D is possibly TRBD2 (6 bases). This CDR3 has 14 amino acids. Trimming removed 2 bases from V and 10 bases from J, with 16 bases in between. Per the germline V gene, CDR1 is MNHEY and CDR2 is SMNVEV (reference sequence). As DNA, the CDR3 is TGTGCCAGCAGTTTAGTGGATCGCGGGGATCCGCAGTATTTT. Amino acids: CASSLVDRGDPQYF.

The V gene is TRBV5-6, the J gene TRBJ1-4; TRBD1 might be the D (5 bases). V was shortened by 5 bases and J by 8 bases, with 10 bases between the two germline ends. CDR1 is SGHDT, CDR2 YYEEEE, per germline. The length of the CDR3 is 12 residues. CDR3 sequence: CASRVSGEKLFF. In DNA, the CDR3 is TGTGCCAGCAGAGTTTCAGGGGAAAAACTGTTTTTT.

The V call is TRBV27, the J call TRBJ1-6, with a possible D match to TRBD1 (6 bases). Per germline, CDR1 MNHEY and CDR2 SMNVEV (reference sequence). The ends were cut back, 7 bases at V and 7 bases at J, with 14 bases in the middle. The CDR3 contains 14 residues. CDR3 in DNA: TGTGCCAGCAAAGGGAACAGGGAAAATTCACCCCTCCACTTT. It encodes CASKGNRENSPLHF.

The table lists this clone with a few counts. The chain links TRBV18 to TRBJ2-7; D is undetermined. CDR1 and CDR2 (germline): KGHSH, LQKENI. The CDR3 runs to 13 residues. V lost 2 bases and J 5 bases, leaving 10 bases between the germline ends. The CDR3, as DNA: TGTGCCAGCTCACCATCCCGCCCCGACGAGCAGTACTTC. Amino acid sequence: CASSPSRPDEQYF.

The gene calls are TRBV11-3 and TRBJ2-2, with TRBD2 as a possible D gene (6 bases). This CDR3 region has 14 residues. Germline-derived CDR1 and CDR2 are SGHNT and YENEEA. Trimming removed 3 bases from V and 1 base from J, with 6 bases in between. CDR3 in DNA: TGTGCCAGCAGCTTGGGGGGGAACACCGGGGAGCTGTTTTTT. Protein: CASSLGGNTGELFF. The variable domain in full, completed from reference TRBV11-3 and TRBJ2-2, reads EAGVVQSPRYKIIEKKQPVAFWCNPISGHNTLYWYLQNLGQGPELLIRYENEEAVDDSQLPKDRFSAERLKGVDSTLKIQPAELGDSAVYLCASSLGGNTGELFFGEGSRLTVL.

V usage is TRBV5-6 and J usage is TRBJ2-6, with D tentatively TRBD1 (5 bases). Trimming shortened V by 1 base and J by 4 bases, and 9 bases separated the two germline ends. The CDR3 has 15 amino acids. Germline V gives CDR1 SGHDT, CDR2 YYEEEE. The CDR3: CASSLPRAGANVLTF. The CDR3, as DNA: TGTGCCAGCAGCTTGCCCAGGGCCGGGGCCAACGTCCTGACTTTC. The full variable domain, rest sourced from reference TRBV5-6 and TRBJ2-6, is DAGVTQSPTHLIKTRGQQVTLRCSPKSGHDTVSWYQQALGQGPQFIFQYYEEEERQRGNFPDRFSGHQFPNYSSELNVNALLLGDSALYLCASSLPRAGANVLTFGAGSRLTVL.

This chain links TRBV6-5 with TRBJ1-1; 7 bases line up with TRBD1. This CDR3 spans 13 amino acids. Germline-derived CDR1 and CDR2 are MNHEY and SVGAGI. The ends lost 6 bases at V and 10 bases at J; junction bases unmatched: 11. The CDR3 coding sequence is TGTGCCAGCAGCCGAGCAGGGGGGTATCCAGCTTTCTTT. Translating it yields CASSRAGGYPAFF.

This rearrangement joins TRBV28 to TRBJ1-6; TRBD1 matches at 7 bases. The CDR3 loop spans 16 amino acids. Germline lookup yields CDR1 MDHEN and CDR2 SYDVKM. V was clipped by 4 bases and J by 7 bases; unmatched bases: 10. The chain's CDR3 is CASSYRIGTVNSPLHF. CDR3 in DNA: TGTGCCAGCAGTTACCGAATCGGGACAGTAAATTCACCCCTCCACTTT.

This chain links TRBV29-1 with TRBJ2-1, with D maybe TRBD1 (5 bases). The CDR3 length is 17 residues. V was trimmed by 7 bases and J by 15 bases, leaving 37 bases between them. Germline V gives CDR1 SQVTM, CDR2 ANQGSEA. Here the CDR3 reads CSAQDRPIAWGGRPRFF. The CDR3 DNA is TGCAGCGCCCAAGACAGACCCATAGCTTGGGGTGGCAGGCCTAGGTTCTTC.